The entry that follows covers one TCR beta chain sequence. Its antigen is as yet unknown. The record originates from a study of T-cell memory formation after mild COVID-19. Notes on the study in general: Memory cells collected pre-infection included some clones that later responded, suggesting cross-reactive memory joined. Mainly in CM and EM were contracting CD4+ clones; CD8+ were in EMRA.

TCRdb re-derived calls from the 5' RACE reads in MiXCR, one entry per CDR3 protein. The sample carries some 150,000 distinct CDR3 sequences, roughly 21% recorded once. Sequencing was performed on PBMCs or a T cell subset sorted from them (not recorded which). This sequence was found in an adult woman who had mild COVID-19 (a few samples of this study predate the infection). Cell type and time point are not known.

The CDR3 loop is CAWKLTSGRSETQYF. The DNA for the CDR3 is TGTGCCTGGAAGTTGACTAGCGGGAGATCGGAGACCCAGTACTTC. This rearrangement joins TRBV30 to TRBJ2-5; 12 bases match TRBD2. V lost 4 bases to trimming and J lost 5 bases; unmatched junction nucleotides: 8. Germline V CDR1 and CDR2: GTSNPN, SVGIG (reference sequence). The CDR3 totals 15 residues. Combining the CDR3 with reference TRBV30 and TRBJ2-5 gives the whole variable domain SQTIHQWPATLVQPVGSPLSLECTVEGTSNPNLYWYRQAAGRGLQLLFYSVGIGQISSEVPQNLSASRPQDRQFILSSKKLLLSDSGFYLCAWKLTSGRSETQYFGPGTRLLVL.